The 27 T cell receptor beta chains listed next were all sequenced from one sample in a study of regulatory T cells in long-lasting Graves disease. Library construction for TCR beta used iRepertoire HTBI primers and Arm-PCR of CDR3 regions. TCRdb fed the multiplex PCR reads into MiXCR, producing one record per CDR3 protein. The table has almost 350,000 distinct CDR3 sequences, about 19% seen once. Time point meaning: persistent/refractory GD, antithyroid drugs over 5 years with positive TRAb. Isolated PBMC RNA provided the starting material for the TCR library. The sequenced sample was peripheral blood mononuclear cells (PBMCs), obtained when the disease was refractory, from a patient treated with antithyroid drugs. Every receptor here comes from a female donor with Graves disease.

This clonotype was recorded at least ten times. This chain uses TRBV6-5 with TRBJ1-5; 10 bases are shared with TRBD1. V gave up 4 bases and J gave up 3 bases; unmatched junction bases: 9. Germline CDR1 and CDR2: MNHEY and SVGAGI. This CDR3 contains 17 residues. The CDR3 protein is CASSCPRDRGFNQPQHF. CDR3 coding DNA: TGTGCCAGCAGTTGCCCCCGGGACAGGGGATTCAATCAGCCCCAGCATTTT.

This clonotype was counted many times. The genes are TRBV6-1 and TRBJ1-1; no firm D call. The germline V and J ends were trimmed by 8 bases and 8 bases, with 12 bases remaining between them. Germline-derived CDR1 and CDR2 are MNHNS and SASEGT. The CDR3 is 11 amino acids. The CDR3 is CASLSSSEAFF. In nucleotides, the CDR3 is TGTGCCAGCCTTTCTTCCAGCGAAGCTTTCTTT.

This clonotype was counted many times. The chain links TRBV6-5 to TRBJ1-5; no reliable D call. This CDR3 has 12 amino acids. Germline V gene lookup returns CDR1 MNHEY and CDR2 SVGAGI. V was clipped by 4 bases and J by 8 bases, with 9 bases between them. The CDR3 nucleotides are TGTGCCAGCAGTTCCTATGCAGAGCCCCAGCATTTT. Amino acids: CASSSYAEPQHF.

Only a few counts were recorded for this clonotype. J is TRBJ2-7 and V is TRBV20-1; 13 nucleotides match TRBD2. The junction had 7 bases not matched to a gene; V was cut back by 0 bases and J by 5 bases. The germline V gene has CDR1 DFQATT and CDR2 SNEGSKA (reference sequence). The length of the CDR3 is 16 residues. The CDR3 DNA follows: TGCAGTGCTAGAGACACACTAGCGGGGGGGCCTGACGAGCAGTACTTC. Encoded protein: CSARDTLAGGPDEQYF.

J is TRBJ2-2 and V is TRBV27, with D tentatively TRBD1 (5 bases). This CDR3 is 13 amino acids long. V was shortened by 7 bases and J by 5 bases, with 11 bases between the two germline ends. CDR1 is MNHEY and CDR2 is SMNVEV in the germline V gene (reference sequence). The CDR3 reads CASKIKGTGELFF. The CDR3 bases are TGTGCCAGCAAAATTAAGGGGACCGGGGAGCTGTTTTTT.

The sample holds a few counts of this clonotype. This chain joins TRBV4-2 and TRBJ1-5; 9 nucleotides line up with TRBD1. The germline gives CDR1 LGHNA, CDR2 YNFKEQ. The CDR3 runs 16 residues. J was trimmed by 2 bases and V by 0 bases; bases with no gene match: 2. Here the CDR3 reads CASSQETGGRNQPQHF. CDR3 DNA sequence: TGTGCCAGCAGCCAAGAAACAGGGGGCCGCAATCAGCCCCAGCATTTT.

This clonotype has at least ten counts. The CDR3 region has the DNA TGCAGTGCTAGAAGGAGAGCCTACGAGCAGTACTTC. Translation gives CSARRRAYEQYF. This chain connects TRBV20-1 to TRBJ2-7; D not resolved. V was trimmed by 2 bases and J by 2 bases, leaving 7 bases between them. The germline gives CDR1 DFQATT, CDR2 SNEGSKA (reference sequence). This CDR3 comprises 12 residues.

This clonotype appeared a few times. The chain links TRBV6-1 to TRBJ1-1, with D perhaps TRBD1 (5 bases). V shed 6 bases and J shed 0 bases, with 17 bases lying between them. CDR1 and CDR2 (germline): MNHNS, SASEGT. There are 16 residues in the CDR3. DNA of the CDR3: TGTGCCAGCAGCCGAGCCCTACAGGTAATGAACACTGAAGCTTTCTTT. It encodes CASSRALQVMNTEAFF.

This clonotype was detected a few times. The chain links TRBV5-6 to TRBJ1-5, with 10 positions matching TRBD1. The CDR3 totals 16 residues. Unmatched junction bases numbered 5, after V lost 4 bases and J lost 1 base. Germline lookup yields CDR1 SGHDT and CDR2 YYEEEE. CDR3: CASSGRGQGSNQPQHF. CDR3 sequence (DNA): TGTGCCAGCAGCGGAAGGGGACAGGGGAGCAATCAGCCCCAGCATTTT.

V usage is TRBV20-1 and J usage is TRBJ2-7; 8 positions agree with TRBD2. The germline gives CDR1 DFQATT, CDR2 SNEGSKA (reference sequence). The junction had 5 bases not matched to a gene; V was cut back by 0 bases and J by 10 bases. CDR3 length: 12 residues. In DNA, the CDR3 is TGCAGTGCTAGAGATCCCACTAGCGGACAGTACTTC. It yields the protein CSARDPTSGQYF.

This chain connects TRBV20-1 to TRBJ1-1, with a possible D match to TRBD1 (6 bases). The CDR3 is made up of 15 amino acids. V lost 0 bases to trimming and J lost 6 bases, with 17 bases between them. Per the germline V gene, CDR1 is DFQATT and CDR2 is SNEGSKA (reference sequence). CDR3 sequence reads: CSARDRWEGVAEAFF. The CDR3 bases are TGCAGTGCTAGAGATCGGTGGGAGGGGGTCGCTGAAGCTTTCTTT.

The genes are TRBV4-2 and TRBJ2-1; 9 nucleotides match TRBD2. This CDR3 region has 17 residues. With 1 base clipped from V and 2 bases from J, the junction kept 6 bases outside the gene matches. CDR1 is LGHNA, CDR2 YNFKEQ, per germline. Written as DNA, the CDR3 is TGTGCCAGCAGCCAAGCCTGGCTAGCGGGGACCTACAATGAGCAGTTCTTC. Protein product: CASSQAWLAGTYNEQFF.

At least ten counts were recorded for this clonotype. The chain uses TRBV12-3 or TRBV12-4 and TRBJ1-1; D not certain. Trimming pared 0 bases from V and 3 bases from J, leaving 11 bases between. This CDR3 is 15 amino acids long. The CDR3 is CASSLASVRDTEAFF. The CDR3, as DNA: TGTGCCAGCAGTTTAGCGTCGGTTCGGGACACTGAAGCTTTCTTT.

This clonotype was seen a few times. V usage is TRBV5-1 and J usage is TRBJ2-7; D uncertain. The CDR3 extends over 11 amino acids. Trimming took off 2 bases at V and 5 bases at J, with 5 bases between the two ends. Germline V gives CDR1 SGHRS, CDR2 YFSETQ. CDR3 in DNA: TGCGCCAGCAGCTTCAGACACGAGCAGTACTTC. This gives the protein CASSFRHEQYF.

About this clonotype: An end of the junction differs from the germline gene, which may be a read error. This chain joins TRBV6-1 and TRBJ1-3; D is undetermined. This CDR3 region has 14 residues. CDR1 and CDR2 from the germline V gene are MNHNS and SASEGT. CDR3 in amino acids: CASKGGGEGNTTYF. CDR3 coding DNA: TGTGCCAGCAAGGGTGGCGGGGAGGGAAACACCACATATTTT.

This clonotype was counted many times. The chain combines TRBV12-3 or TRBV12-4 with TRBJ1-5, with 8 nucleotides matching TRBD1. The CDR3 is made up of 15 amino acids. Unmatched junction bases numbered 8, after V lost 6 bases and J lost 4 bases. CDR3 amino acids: CASRKGQGRNQPQHF. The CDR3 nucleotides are TGTGCCAGCAGAAAAGGACAGGGTAGGAATCAGCCCCAGCATTTT.

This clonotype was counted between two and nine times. Here the CDR3 DNA reads TGTGCCAGCAGCTTGTCCTTGACGGGCACTGAAGCTTTCTTT. Translation: CASSLSLTGTEAFF. This chain joins TRBV7-9 and TRBJ1-1; D uncertain. This CDR3 region has 14 residues. V was shortened by 3 bases and J by 4 bases, with 12 bases between the two germline ends. Germline CDR1 and CDR2: SEHNR and FQNEAQ (reference sequence).

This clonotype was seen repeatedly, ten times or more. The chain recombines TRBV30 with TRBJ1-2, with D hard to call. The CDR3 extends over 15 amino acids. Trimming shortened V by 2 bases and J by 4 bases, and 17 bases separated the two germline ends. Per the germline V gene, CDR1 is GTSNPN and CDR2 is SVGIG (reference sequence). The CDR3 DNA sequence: TGTGCCTGGAGTCCCGGAGGCGATTTCGGCTATGGCTACACCTTC. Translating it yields CAWSPGGDFGYGYTF.

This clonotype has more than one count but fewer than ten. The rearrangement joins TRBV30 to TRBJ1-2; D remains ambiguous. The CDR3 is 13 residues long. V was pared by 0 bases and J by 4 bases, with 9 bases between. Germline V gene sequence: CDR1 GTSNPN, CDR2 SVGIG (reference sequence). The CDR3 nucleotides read TGTGCCTGGAGTGTACGGGCAGGCTATGGCTACACCTTC. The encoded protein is CAWSVRAGYGYTF. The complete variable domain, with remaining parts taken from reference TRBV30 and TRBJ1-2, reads SQTIHQWPATLVQPVGSPLSLECTVEGTSNPNLYWYRQAAGRGLQLLFYSVGIGQISSEVPQNLSASRPQDRQFILSSKKLLLSDSGFYLCAWSVRAGYGYTFGSGTRLTVV.

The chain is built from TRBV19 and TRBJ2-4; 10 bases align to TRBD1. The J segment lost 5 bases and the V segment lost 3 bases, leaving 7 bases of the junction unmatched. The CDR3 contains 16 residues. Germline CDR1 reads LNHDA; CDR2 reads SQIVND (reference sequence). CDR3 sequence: CASSMGTGAPENIQYF. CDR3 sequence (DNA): TGTGCCAGTAGTATGGGGACAGGGGCACCCGAAAACATTCAGTACTTC.

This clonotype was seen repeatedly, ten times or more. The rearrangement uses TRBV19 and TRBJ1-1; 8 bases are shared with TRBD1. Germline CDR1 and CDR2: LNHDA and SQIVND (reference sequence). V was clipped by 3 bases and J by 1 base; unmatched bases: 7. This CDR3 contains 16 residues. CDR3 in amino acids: CASSIQQGQENTEAFF. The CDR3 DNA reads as TGTGCCAGTAGTATTCAGCAGGGACAGGAGAACACTGAAGCTTTCTTT. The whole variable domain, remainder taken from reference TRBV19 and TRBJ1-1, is DGGITQSPKYLFRKEGQNVTLSCEQNLNHDAMYWYRQDPGQGLRLIYYSQIVNDFQKGDIAEGYSVSREKKESFPLTVTSAQKNPTAFYLCASSIQQGQENTEAFFGQGTRLTVV.

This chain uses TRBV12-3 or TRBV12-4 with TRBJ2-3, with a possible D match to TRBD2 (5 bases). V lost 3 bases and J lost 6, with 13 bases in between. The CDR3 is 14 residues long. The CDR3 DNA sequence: TGTGCCAGCAGTTTCGGGCTTCGGGATGATACGCAGTATTTT. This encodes CASSFGLRDDTQYF.

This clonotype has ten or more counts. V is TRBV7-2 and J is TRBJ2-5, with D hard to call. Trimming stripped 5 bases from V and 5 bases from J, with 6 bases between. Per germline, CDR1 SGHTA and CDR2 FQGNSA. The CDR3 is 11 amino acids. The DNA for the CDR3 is TGTGCCAGCAGCCTGACGGAGACCCAGTACTTC. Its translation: CASSLTETQYF.

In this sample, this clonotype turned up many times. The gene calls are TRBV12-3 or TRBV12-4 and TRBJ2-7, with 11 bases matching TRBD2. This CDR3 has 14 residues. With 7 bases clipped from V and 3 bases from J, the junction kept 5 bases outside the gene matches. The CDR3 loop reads CASKPSGRLYEQYF. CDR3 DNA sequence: TGTGCCAGCAAGCCTAGCGGGAGGCTCTACGAGCAGTACTTC.

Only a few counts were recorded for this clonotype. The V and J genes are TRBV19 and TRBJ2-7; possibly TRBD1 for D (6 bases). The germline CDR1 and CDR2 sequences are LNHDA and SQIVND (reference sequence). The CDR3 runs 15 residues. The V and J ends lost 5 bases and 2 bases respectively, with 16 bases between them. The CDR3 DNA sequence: TGTGCCAGTAGTTCAACAGGGCTACCCCCCTACGAGCAGTACTTC. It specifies CASSSTGLPPYEQYF.

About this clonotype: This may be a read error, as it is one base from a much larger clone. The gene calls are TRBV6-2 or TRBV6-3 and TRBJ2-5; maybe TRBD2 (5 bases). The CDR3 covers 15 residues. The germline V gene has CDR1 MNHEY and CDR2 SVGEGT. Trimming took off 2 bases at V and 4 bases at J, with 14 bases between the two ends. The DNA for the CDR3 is TGTGCCAGCAGTTACGTGGGAGTGGTCAGAGAGACCCAGTACTTC. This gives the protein CASSYVGVVRETQYF.

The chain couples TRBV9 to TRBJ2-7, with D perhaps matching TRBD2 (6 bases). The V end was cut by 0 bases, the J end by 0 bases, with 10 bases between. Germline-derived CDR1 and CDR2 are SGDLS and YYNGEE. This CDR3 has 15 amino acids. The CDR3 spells CASSVGDSPSYEQYF. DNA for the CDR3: TGTGCCAGCAGCGTAGGGGACTCCCCCTCCTACGAGCAGTACTTC.